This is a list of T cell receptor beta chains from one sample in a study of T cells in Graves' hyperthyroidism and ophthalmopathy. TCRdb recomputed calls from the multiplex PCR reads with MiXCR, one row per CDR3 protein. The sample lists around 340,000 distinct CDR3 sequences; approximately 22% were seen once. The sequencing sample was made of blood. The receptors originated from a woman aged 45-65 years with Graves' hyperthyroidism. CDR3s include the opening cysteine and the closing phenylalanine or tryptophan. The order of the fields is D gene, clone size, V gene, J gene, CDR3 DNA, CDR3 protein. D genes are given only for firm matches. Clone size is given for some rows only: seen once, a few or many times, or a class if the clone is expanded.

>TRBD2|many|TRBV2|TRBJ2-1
TGTGCCAGCAGGGAGCGGGACTACCCTACCTACAATGAGCAGTTCTTC
CASRERDYPTYNEQFF
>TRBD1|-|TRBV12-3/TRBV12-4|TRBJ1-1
TGTGCCAGCAGTATAGGGACAGGGGGGTATGCTTTCTTT
CASSIGTGGYAFF
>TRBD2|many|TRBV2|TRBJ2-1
TGTGCCAGCAGTGAAGGGACTAGCGGGAGGGCCTCCTACAATGAGCAGTTCTTC
CASSEGTSGRASYNEQFF
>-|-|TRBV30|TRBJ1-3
TGTGCCTGTAATTTACGGGGAAACACCATATATTTT
CACNLRGNTIYF
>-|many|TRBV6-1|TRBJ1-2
TGTGCCAGCAGTGAAGGAGGAGGGACCTATGGCTACACCTTC
CASSEGGGTYGYTF
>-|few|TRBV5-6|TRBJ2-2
TGTGCCAGCAGCTTGTTTGTGGGAACGAACACCGGGGAGCTGTTTTTT
CASSLFVGTNTGELFF
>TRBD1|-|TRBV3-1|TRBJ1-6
TGTGCCAGCAGCCCCTACAGGGGTTCACCCCTCCACTTT
CASSPYRGSPLHF
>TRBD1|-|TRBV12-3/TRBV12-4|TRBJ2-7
TGTGCCAGCAGTTTGAGGAGGGGGACAGGGAACTACGAGCAGTACTTC
CASSLRRGTGNYEQYF
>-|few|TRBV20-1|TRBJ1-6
TGCAGTGCCCCTTTGGAAGATTTTAATTCACCCCTCCACTTT
CSAPLEDFNSPLHF
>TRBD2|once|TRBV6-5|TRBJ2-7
TGTGCCAGCAGTTCTAGCGGGTTCTCCTACGAGCAGTACTTC
CASSSSGFSYEQYF
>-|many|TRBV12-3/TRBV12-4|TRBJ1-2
TGTGCCAGCAGTCTCGAGACATACCGCCAAGGTGGCTACACCTTC
CASSLETYRQGGYTF
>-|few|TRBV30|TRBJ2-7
TGTGCCTGGAGTGTATTGAGTCCCTACGAGCAGTACTTC
CAWSVLSPYEQYF
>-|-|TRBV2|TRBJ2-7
TGTGCCAGCAGCCCCGGGGCAGGGGGACTCCACGAGCAGTACTTC
CASSPGAGGLHEQYF
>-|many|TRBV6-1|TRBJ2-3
TGTGCCAGCAGTTACGAACTAGCCCAGACCACAGATACGCAGTATTTT
CASSYELAQTTDTQYF
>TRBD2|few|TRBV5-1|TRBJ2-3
TGCGCCAGCAGCTTGGAGGGACTAGCGGGGGGTAAACGCACAGATACGCAGTATTTT
CASSLEGLAGGKRTDTQYF
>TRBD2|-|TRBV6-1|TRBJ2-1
TGTGCCAGCAGTGCTTTGGGGACTAGCGGGATTCGGAATGAGCAGTTCTTC
CASSALGTSGIRNEQFF
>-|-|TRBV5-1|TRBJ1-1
TGCGCCAGCAGCTGGGAAGTGGGAGAGGCTTTCTTT
CASSWEVGEAFF
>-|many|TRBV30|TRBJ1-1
TGTGCCTGGAGTAACAGGGTGGGCACTGAAGCTTTCTTT
CAWSNRVGTEAFF
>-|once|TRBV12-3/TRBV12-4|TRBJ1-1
TGTGCCAGCAGTTTATCTGTAGTCATGAACACTGAAGCTTTCTTT
CASSLSVVMNTEAFF
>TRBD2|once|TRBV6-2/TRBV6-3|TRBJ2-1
TGTGCCAGCAGTCTCTCGGGGGGGGGCCATAATGCGCAGTTCTTC
CASSLSGGGHNAQFF
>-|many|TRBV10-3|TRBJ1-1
TGTGCCACAATGGGGGGGACTGAAGCTTTCTTT
CATMGGTEAFF
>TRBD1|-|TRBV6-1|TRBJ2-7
TGTGCCAGCATCGACTGGACAGGGGGTCCCGAGCAGTACTTC
CASIDWTGGPEQYF
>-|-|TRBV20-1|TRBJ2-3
TGCAGTGCTAGAAACCCTGGGACAGATACGCAGTATTTT
CSARNPGTDTQYF
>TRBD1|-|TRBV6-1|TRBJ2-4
TGTGCCAGCAGAAGACAGGGGGAGGCCAAAAACATTCAGTACTTC
CASRRQGEAKNIQYF
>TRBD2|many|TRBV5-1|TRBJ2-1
TGCGCCAGCAGCATAAACTTAGCGGGAGCCTACAATGAGCAGTTCTTC
CASSINLAGAYNEQFF
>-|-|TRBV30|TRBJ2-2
TGTGCCTGGATTGAAGGGGGATACACCGGGGAGCTGTTTTTT
CAWIEGGYTGELFF
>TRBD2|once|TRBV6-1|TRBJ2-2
TGTGCCAGCAGATCCCTAGCGGAGGGAGACACCGGGGAGCTGTTTTTT
CASRSLAEGDTGELFF
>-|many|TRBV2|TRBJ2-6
TGTGCCAGCAGTGAAGAGTTCTCTGGGGCCAACGTCCTGACTTTC
CASSEEFSGANVLTF
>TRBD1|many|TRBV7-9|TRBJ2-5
TGTGCCAGCAGCTTAGGAATTAGACAGGGTGAACAAGAGACCCAGTACTTC
CASSLGIRQGEQETQYF
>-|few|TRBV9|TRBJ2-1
TGTGCCAGCAGCGTTAGACAGGGGGCTAGCGGGAAGAATGAGCAGTTCTTC
CASSVRQGASGKNEQFF
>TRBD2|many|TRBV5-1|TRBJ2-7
TGCGCCAGCAGCTCGGACGGGACTAGCGTCTACGAGCAGTACTTC
CASSSDGTSVYEQYF
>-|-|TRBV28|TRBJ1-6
TGTGCCAGCAGCATAATAGGGAGCTCCTATAATTCACCCCTCCACTTT
CASSIIGSSYNSPLHF
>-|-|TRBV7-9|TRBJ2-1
TGTGCCAGCAGCTTAGCGAGCGCGGGTTCCTACAATGAGCAGTTCTTC
CASSLASAGSYNEQFF
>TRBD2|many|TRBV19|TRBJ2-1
TGTGCCAGTAGTTCGCCTAGCGGGGGGGCTTTCAATGAGCAGTTCTTC
CASSSPSGGAFNEQFF
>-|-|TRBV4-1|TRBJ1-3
TGCGCCAGCAGCCCCTTCGCCGCGGGTTCTGGAAACACCATATATTTT
CASSPFAAGSGNTIYF
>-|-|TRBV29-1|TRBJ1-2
TGCAGCGTTGAAAGGGCCAGGGGAGGGATGAACTATGGCTACACCTTC
CSVERARGGMNYGYTF
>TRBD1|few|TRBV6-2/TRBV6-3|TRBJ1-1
TGTGCCAGCAGTACAGGGGGTTCGAAGGCTGAAGCTTTCTTT
CASSTGGSKAEAFF
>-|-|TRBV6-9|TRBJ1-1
TGTGCCAGCAGTTACGATGAGGGGGGCACTGAAGCTTTCTTT
CASSYDEGGTEAFF
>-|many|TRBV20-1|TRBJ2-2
TGCAGTGCACGTTGGGGGAGCTCGAACACCGGGGAGCTGTTTTTT
CSARWGSSNTGELFF
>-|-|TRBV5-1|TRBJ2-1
TGCGCCAGCAGCTTGTCCTATCGTAGCTCCTACAATGAGCAGTTCTTC
CASSLSYRSSYNEQFF
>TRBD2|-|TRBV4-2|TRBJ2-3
TGTGCCAGCAGCCAAGGACTAGCGGGACGCGCCGCTAGCACAGATACGCAGTATTTT
CASSQGLAGRAASTDTQYF
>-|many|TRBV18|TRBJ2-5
TGTGCCAGCTCACCTCCGGGGGAGCAGACCCAGTACTTC
CASSPPGEQTQYF
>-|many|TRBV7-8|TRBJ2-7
TGTGCCAGCAGCTTTAGGCCATCCTACGAGCAGTACTTC
CASSFRPSYEQYF
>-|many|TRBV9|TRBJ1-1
TGTGCCAGCAGCGCTAGAGGAGGGGGGATGAACACTGAAGCTTTCTTT
CASSARGGGMNTEAFF
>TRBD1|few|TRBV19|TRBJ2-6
TGTGCCAGTAGTTTCGGACAGGCCTCCGGGGCCAACGTCCTGACTTTC
CASSFGQASGANVLTF
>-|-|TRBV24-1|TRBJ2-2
TGTGCCACCAGTTTTGCAGGGAGCACCGGGGAGCTGTTTTTT
CATSFAGSTGELFF
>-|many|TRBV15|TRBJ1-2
TGTGCCACCAGCAGAGATCACCCAGGATACGGCTACACCTTC
CATSRDHPGYGYTF
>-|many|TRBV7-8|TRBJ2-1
TGTGCCAGCAGCTTAGGCCGGGAGCTTACTCGAGAGCAGTTCTTC
CASSLGRELTREQFF
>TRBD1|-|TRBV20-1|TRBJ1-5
TGCAGTGCTTTAGACAGGGGTAGCAATCAGCCCCAGCATTTT
CSALDRGSNQPQHF
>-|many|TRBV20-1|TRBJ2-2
TGCAGTGCTAACAGGGTCTACACCGGGGAGCTGTTTTTT
CSANRVYTGELFF
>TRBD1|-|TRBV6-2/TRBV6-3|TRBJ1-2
TGTGCCAGCAGTCGAATACTGACAGGGTTGGTCCCTGGCTACACCTTC
CASSRILTGLVPGYTF
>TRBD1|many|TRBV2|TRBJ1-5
TGTGCCAGCAGTGAAGTCTGGGCAGGGGGTCGCAATCAGCCCCAGCATTTT
CASSEVWAGGRNQPQHF
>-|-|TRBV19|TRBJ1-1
TGTGCCAGTAGTGAGGCAGGGCTCTGGAACACTGAAGCTTTCTTT
CASSEAGLWNTEAFF
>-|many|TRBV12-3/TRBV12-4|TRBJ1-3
TGTGCCAGCACGGGGGGAAACACCATATATTTT
CASTGGNTIYF
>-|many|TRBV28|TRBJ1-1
TGTGCCAGCAGCCTTAGGGGGGGGACCAACACTGAAGCTTTCTTT
CASSLRGGTNTEAFF